Each of the 29 T cell receptor beta chains below was sequenced from the same sample in a study of blood T cell repertoires in COVID-19. Here immunoSEQ multiplex PCR was the method, and the copy in TCRdb shows in-frame clones only, minus some. The sample shows roughly 250,000 clones, 86% of them seen only once. The sequenced sample consisted of peripheral blood. The receptors here all came from a woman aged 30 to 39 with COVID-19, enrolled during active disease.

This chain connects TRBV7-9 to TRBJ2-7; 9 bases are a match to TRBD1. After removal of 5 bases from V and 5 bases from J, the junction contained 13 bases not matched to a gene. The germline gives CDR1 SEHNR, CDR2 FQNEAQ (reference sequence). The CDR3 has 16 amino acids. The CDR3 region is CASSQNTGQGIDEQYF. The CDR3 nucleotides read TGTGCCAGCAGCCAAAATACGGGACAGGGAATCGACGAGCAGTACTTC.

V usage is TRBV7-2 and J usage is TRBJ2-2, with a tentative D call TRBD1 (5 bases). V was trimmed by 1 base and J by 8 bases, leaving 11 bases between them. Germline CDR1 and CDR2: SGHTA and FQGNSA. The CDR3 is 14 amino acids. The CDR3, as DNA: TGTGCCAGCAGCTTAGTAGGGGTAGGGGGGGAGCTGTTTTTT. Protein: CASSLVGVGGELFF. The full variable domain, in which reference TRBV7-2 and TRBJ2-2 provide the parts outside the CDR3, is GAGVSQSPSNKVTEKGKDVELRCDPISGHTALYWYRQSLGQGLEFLIYFQGNSAPDKSGLPSDRFSAERTGGSVSTLTIQRTQQEDSAVYLCASSLVGVGGELFFGEGSRLTVL.

The genes are TRBV28 and TRBJ2-2, with D unclear. This CDR3 comprises 12 residues. Germline CDR1 and CDR2: MDHEN and SYDVKM. V lost 5 bases to trimming and J lost 7 bases, with 8 bases between them. CDR3 loop: CASSGLLGELFF. As DNA, the CDR3 is TGTGCCAGCAGTGGTTTACTCGGGGAGCTGTTTTTT.

The chain has TRBV4-1 and TRBJ2-1, with a tentative D call TRBD1 (7 bases). The CDR3 is made up of 17 amino acids. The V end lost 4 bases, the J end lost 1 base, and 17 bases lay between the germline ends. Germline CDR1 is MGHRA and CDR2 is YSYEKL. The CDR3 nucleotides are TGCGCCAGCAGCCTGCGACAGGGAGGTTCGTCCTACAATGAGCAGTTCTTC. It translates to CASSLRQGGSSYNEQFF.

V and J are TRBV24-1 and TRBJ2-1; 7 positions match TRBD1. Trimming removed 4 bases from V and 7 bases from J; junction bases left unmatched: 9. Germline assignment: CDR1 KGHDR and CDR2 SFDVKD. The length of the CDR3 is 15 residues. In nucleotides, the CDR3 is TGTGCCACCAGTGACCCACAGGGGTCAGGGAATGAGCAGTTCTTC. Translating it yields CATSDPQGSGNEQFF.

The rearrangement links TRBV27 to TRBJ2-1; TRBD1 agrees at 11 bases. Germline assignment: CDR1 MNHEY and CDR2 SMNVEV (reference sequence). V lost 7 bases, J lost 6 bases, and 8 bases stayed unmatched. CDR3 length equals 15 residues. The CDR3 sequence is CASTPLGTGGNEQFF. DNA of the CDR3: TGTGCCAGCACCCCTCTCGGGACAGGGGGCAATGAGCAGTTCTTC.

In its sample, this clone was seen a few times. This chain joins TRBV7-8 and TRBJ1-4; 8 nucleotides align to TRBD1. The trim removed 1 base at V and 5 bases at J, leaving 3 bases unmatched. The CDR3 length is 15 residues. Germline CDR1 and CDR2: SGHVS and FQNEAQ. CDR3 nucleotides: TGTGCCAGCAGCTTAGTTCAGGGGGCAAATGAAAAACTGTTTTTT. The encoded protein is CASSLVQGANEKLFF.

This clone was counted between two and nine times. This chain connects TRBV7-9 to TRBJ1-2, with 8 bases aligning to TRBD1. Germline-derived CDR1 and CDR2 are SEHNR and FQNEAQ (reference sequence). J gave up 14 bases and V 3 bases, and 11 bases lay outside the gene matches. The CDR3 consists of 13 residues. The CDR3 nucleotides are TGTGCCAGCAGCTTCTGGTCGACAGGGGCTTGTACCTTC. Protein sequence: CASSFWSTGACTF.

The chain couples TRBV4-1 to TRBJ1-2; D is ambiguous. CDR1 MGHRA and CDR2 YSYEKL come from the germline V gene. Trimming left V 3 bases short and J 5 bases short, with 7 bases between. The CDR3 is 12 residues long. CDR3 bases: TGCGCCAGCAGCCATTCCGGGTATGGCTACACCTTC. It specifies CASSHSGYGYTF.

This clone was recorded only once. The chain recombines TRBV2 with TRBJ2-7; 8 bases are a match to TRBD2. From germline, CDR1 is SNHLY and CDR2 FYNNEI. Trimming cost V 7 bases and J 2 bases; bases outside gene matches: 4. This CDR3 contains 13 residues. The CDR3, as DNA: TGTGCCAGCAAAAGCGGGGGAACCTACGAGCAGTACTTC. It specifies CASKSGGTYEQYF.

The CDR3 DNA sequence: TGTGCCAGCAGCTTAGGGCAGGGCTTTCATCAGCCCCAGCATTTT. This codes for CASSLGQGFHQPQHF. V and J are TRBV7-2 and TRBJ1-5; possibly TRBD1 for D (5 bases). Germline V gives CDR1 SGHTA, CDR2 FQGNSA. The CDR3 runs 15 residues. V was clipped by 1 base and J by 5 bases, with 12 bases between them.

The rearrangement joins TRBV6-2 or TRBV6-3 to TRBJ1-5; the match to TRBD1 covers 10 bases. The CDR3 consists of 16 residues. The V gene's germline CDR1 is MNHEY and CDR2 SVGEGT. The V gene end was trimmed by 6 bases and the J gene end by 6 bases; junction bases not matched to a gene: 11. CDR3 sequence: CASSPKGQGKGQPQHF. CDR3 sequence (DNA): TGTGCCAGCAGCCCTAAGGGACAGGGGAAGGGTCAGCCCCAGCATTTT.

The chain employs TRBV18 and TRBJ1-5; D is perhaps TRBD1 (6 bases). The CDR3 is 15 amino acids. CDR1 KGHSH and CDR2 LQKENI come from the germline V gene. The V end was cut by 3 bases, the J end by 3 bases, with 12 bases between. The CDR3 nucleotides read TGTGCCAGCTCACCTTCCGGACAGCCCAATCAGCCCCAGCATTTT. It encodes CASSPSGQPNQPQHF.

The chain has TRBV20-1 and TRBJ1-5; the D gene is possibly TRBD1 (5 bases). CDR1 is DFQATT and CDR2 is SNEGSKA in the germline V gene (reference sequence). Trimming removed 3 bases at V and 4 bases at J, with 16 bases between. The CDR3 runs to 15 residues. CDR3 region: CSASGTGGGNQPQHF. Here the CDR3 DNA reads TGCAGTGCTAGTGGGACCGGGGGGGGAAATCAGCCCCAGCATTTT.

V usage is TRBV7-9 and J usage is TRBJ1-4; no firm D call. Germline CDR1 reads SEHNR; CDR2 reads FQNEAQ (reference sequence). V was pared by 1 base and J by 1 base, with 7 bases between. The CDR3 spans 15 residues. CDR3 protein: CASSLGGVTNEKLFF. The CDR3, as DNA: TGTGCCAGCAGCTTAGGGGGAGTAACTAATGAAAAACTGTTTTTT.

The V call is TRBV20-1, the J call TRBJ2-3, with 9 bases fitting TRBD2. V trimming: 3 bases; J trimming: 3 bases; junction bases outside the gene matches: 10. CDR3 length: 16 residues. CDR1 and CDR2 (germline): DFQATT, SNEGSKA (reference sequence). CDR3 DNA sequence: TGCAGTGCTAGTGACCGGACTAGCGAAGGGACAGATACGCAGTATTTT. This encodes CSASDRTSEGTDTQYF.

The rearrangement uses TRBV3-1 (or the pseudogene TRBV3-2) and TRBJ2-5; tentative D call: TRBD1 (5 bases). The CDR3 covers 17 residues. Trimming pared 0 bases from V and 1 base from J, leaving 15 bases between. Germline V lookup: CDR1 LGHDT, CDR2 YNNKEL (reference sequence). The CDR3 protein is CASSQEYHRPIQETQYF. CDR3 sequence (DNA): TGTGCCAGCAGCCAAGAATATCACAGGCCAATCCAAGAGACCCAGTACTTC.

The CDR3 nucleotides read TGTGCCAGCAGTAGACACGGGGAGCTGTTTTTT. This encodes CASSRHGELFF. The chain recombines TRBV3-1 (or the pseudogene TRBV3-2) with TRBJ2-2; D call uncertain. The CDR3 spans 11 residues. V shed 6 bases and J shed 7 bases, with 6 bases lying between them. The germline CDR1 and CDR2 sequences are LGHDT and YNNKEL (reference sequence).

The chain recombines TRBV7-9 with TRBJ2-5, with a weak D call TRBD1 (5 bases). Germline loops: CDR1 SEHNR, CDR2 FQNEAQ (reference sequence). The CDR3 is 13 residues long. V gave up 5 bases and J gave up 3 bases, with 10 bases separating them. In DNA form, the CDR3 reads TGTGCCAGCAGCCCCGCAGGGAAAGAGACCCAGTACTTC. Translation gives CASSPAGKETQYF.

V usage is TRBV5-1 and J usage is TRBJ2-7; tentative D call: TRBD2 (5 bases). Germline CDR1 SGHRS, CDR2 YFSETQ. Trimming shortened V by 6 bases and J by 0 bases, and 13 bases separated the two germline ends. CDR3 length equals 14 residues. The CDR3 nucleotides read TGCGCCAGCACCCTGGACGGGAACTCCTACGAGCAGTACTTC. Its protein product is CASTLDGNSYEQYF.

The V call is TRBV7-6, the J call TRBJ1-4, with D perhaps TRBD1 (5 bases). Germline V CDR1 and CDR2: SGHVS, FNYEAQ. Trimming took off 5 bases at V and 8 bases at J, with 18 bases between the two ends. The CDR3 runs to 15 residues. In nucleotides, the CDR3 is TGTGCCAGCAGCCCCTGGAGGACCCGGGGGGAAAAACTGTTTTTT. Translating gives CASSPWRTRGEKLFF.

The chain links TRBV27 to TRBJ2-5; TRBD2 matches at 10 bases. Germline CDR1 reads MNHEY; CDR2 reads SMNVEV (reference sequence). V shed 5 bases and J 1 base; nucleotides not matched to a gene: 13. CDR3 length equals 18 residues. In DNA, the CDR3 is TGTGCCAGCAGTCCTGCAGGCAGGCTAGCGGGAGTCCAAGAGACCCAGTACTTC. As protein: CASSPAGRLAGVQETQYF.

V usage is TRBV7-9 and J usage is TRBJ2-3; D might be TRBD1 (5 bases). Germline-derived CDR1 and CDR2 are SEHNR and FQNEAQ (reference sequence). V lost 8 bases and J 0 bases, leaving 12 bases between the germline ends. CDR3 length equals 14 residues. CDR3 DNA: TGTGCCAGCTCCAACCGACAGAGCACAGATACGCAGTATTTT. It translates to CASSNRQSTDTQYF.

This chain connects TRBV9 to TRBJ1-3; D is unresolved. The CDR3 is made up of 14 amino acids. V lost 3 bases and J lost 0, with 7 bases in between. Germline values: CDR1 SGDLS, CDR2 YYNGEE. The CDR3 region is CASSAGDSGNTIYF. The DNA for the CDR3 is TGTGCCAGCAGCGCAGGTGACTCTGGAAACACCATATATTTT.

This clone was observed a handful of times. The chain couples TRBV11-2 to TRBJ1-3; TRBD1 matches 8 bases. The CDR3 covers 15 residues. V dropped 1 base and J dropped 8; count of bases not matched to a gene: 7. In germline, CDR1 is SGHAT, CDR2 FQNNGV. CDR3 sequence: CASSLVGQGVDTIYF. Here the CDR3 DNA reads TGTGCCAGCAGCTTAGTAGGACAGGGAGTGGACACCATATATTTT.

This sequence joins TRBV7-2 and TRBJ2-3; D gene unclear. This CDR3 has 14 residues. Germline V gives CDR1 SGHTA, CDR2 FQGNSA. V was pared by 3 bases and J by 4 bases, with 11 bases between. CDR3 in DNA: TGTGCCAGCAGCTTTGGCGGAAGCGCAGATACGCAGTATTTT. Encoded protein: CASSFGGSADTQYF.

The chain has TRBV4-1 and TRBJ1-2; 9 bases map to TRBD1. The V gene end was trimmed by 2 bases and the J gene end by 7 bases; junction bases not matched to a gene: 8. Looked up from germline, CDR1 is MGHRA and CDR2 is YSYEKL. This CDR3 region has 15 residues. The CDR3 coding sequence is TGCGCCAGCAGCCAATCCGGGACAGGGATGGGTGGCTACACCTTC. Translating gives CASSQSGTGMGGYTF.

The chain employs TRBV13 and TRBJ2-1; 7 positions agree with TRBD2. J lost 0 bases, V lost 1 base, and 0 bases had no gene match. The CDR3 has 15 residues. Looked up from germline, CDR1 is PRHDT and CDR2 is FYEKMQ (reference sequence). Written as DNA, the CDR3 is TGTGCCAGCAGCTTAGCGGGGGGCTCCTACAATGAGCAGTTCTTC. It codes for CASSLAGGSYNEQFF. Looking up the rest from reference TRBV13 and TRBJ2-1 gives the full variable domain: AAGVIQSPRHLIKEKRETATLKCYPIPRHDTVYWYQQGPGQDPQFLISFYEKMQSDKGSIPDRFSAQQFSDYHSELNMSSLELGDSALYFCASSLAGGSYNEQFFGPGTRLTVL.

The chain links TRBV2 to TRBJ2-7; D might be TRBD1 (5 bases). The germline V and J ends were trimmed by 6 bases and 5 bases, with 11 bases remaining between them. Germline-derived CDR1 and CDR2 are SNHLY and FYNNEI. CDR3 size: 12 residues. CDR3 DNA: TGTGCCAGCAGAAGACAGATTGACGAGCAGTACTTC. Its protein is CASRRQIDEQYF.